Below are 2 T cell receptor beta chains sequenced from a single sample in a study of T-cell reconstitution after alpha-beta-depleted transplantation in children. Preparation of the TCRbeta library used unique molecular identifiers. MiXCR, applied by TCRdb to the PCR reads, yields one record per CDR3 protein. This sample has under 50,000 distinct CDR3 sequences, with roughly 8.7% found just once. Sequencing was performed on PBMCs, mostly from graft donor cells, taken 60 days after TCRalphabeta/CD19-depleted stem cell transplant. The receptors were gathered from a male patient between 2 and 9 years old who had a stem cell transplant for chronic granulomatous disease, so the T cells may come from the graft donor.

This clonotype was counted ten times or more. The genes are TRBV9 and TRBJ2-1, with 12 positions matching TRBD2. The germline CDR1 and CDR2 sequences are SGDLS and YYNGEE. The CDR3 has 16 residues. With V trimmed by 4 bases and J by 4 bases, 6 bases remained unmatched. The CDR3: CASSPAGTSGYNEQFF. The CDR3 DNA follows: TGTGCCAGCAGCCCCGCGGGGACTAGCGGGTACAATGAGCAGTTCTTC.

The sample holds one count of this clonotype. The chain uses TRBV30 and TRBJ1-5; tentatively, D is TRBD1 (5 bases). Germline CDR1 is GTSNPN and CDR2 is SVGIG (reference sequence). Trimming shortened V by 2 bases and J by 1 base, and 33 bases separated the two germline ends. The CDR3 spans 22 residues. The CDR3 DNA reads TGTGCCTGGAGTAAACAAACTCCCGGGACCCGTAGCAGTGGGGTAAGCAATCAGCCCCAGCATTTT. Translation gives CAWSKQTPGTRSSGVSNQPQHF.